This TCR beta chain derives from a study of blood T cell repertoires in COVID-19. Whole-study context: Sources were T cells, B-cell-depleted T cells, or PBMCs; the material itself was cDNA or gDNA.

Recruited during active infection, patients (from Seattle) were subsequently followed longitudinally. In the study's own analysis: By means of reference gene primer amplification, nucleated cell counts were estimated. Repertoires were generated with immunoSEQ multiplex PCR, while TCRdb's copy carries only in-frame clones and drops some. Clone size and the V and J calls come from that table; the DNA yielded D and trimming. Seen here are about 330,000 clones, about 91% observed once, and the top ten hold just over 9.5%. V shed 3 bases and J shed 6 bases, with 6 bases lying between them. CDR1 and CDR2 (germline): MNHNS, SASEGT. The CDR3 has 13 residues.

The receptor's source is a man younger than 45 with COVID-19, enrolled during active disease. The V call is TRBV6-1, the J call TRBJ1-6; D is unresolved. Material for sequencing was peripheral blood. CDR3 amino acids: CASSEAVNSPLHF. The CDR3 DNA sequence: TGTGCCAGCAGTGAGGCGGTTAATTCACCCCTCCACTTT.